Each of the 18 T cell receptor beta chains below was sequenced from the same sample in a study of blood T cell repertoires in COVID-19. The assay was immunoSEQ multiplex PCR, and TCRdb's table has in-frame clones only and misses some. This sample carries roughly 41,000 clones, over 80% of them seen once, and the ten largest clones take roughly 5%. Material: peripheral blood. The origin of the receptors is a man in his forties or fifties with active COVID-19.

The genes are TRBV6-5 and TRBJ2-7; 9 positions agree with TRBD1. Germline V lookup: CDR1 MNHEY, CDR2 SVGAGI. The CDR3 length is 15 residues. V lost 0 bases to trimming and J lost 4 bases; unmatched junction nucleotides: 4. CDR3 sequence reads: CASSYSFGQGYEQYF. The CDR3 nucleotides read TGTGCCAGCAGTTACTCGTTTGGACAGGGGTACGAGCAGTACTTC.

The J gene is TRBJ1-5, the V gene TRBV5-1; no clear D gene. In germline, CDR1 is SGHRS, CDR2 YFSETQ. Trimming shortened V by 4 bases and J by 9 bases, and 20 bases separated the two germline ends. The CDR3 is made up of 15 amino acids. CDR3 loop: CASSLAPGAAGPQHF. In nucleotides, the CDR3 is TGCGCCAGCAGCCTTGCCCCGGGAGCCGCTGGGCCCCAGCATTTT.

The gene calls are TRBV25-1 and TRBJ1-1; tentative D call: TRBD1 (5 bases). The length of the CDR3 is 13 residues. Germline loops: CDR1 MGHDK, CDR2 SYGVNS. V was pared by 5 bases and J by 1 base, with 8 bases between. CDR3 sequence reads: CASSITGNTEAFF. The CDR3 DNA reads TGTGCCAGCAGTATCACAGGGAACACTGAAGCTTTCTTT. Based on the CDR3 plus reference TRBV25-1 and TRBJ1-1, the full variable domain is EADIYQTPRYLVIGTGKKITLECSQTMGHDKMYWYQQDPGMELHLIHYSYGVNSTEKGDLSSESTVSRIRTEHFPLTLESARPSHTSQYLCASSITGNTEAFFGQGTRLTVV.

The chain combines TRBV9 with TRBJ1-6; 11 bases are a match to TRBD1. Unmatched junction bases numbered 0, after V lost 3 bases and J lost 7 bases. Germline CDR1 SGDLS, CDR2 YYNGEE. This CDR3 has 14 residues. CDR3 loop: CASSGTGGNSPLHF. The CDR3 DNA is TGTGCCAGCAGCGGGACAGGGGGCAATTCACCCCTCCACTTT.

The rearrangement joins TRBV6-4 to TRBJ2-2, with TRBD2 matching 7 bases. V was clipped by 2 bases and J by 6 bases; unmatched bases: 3. This CDR3 has 14 amino acids. From germline, CDR1 is MRHNA and CDR2 SNTAGT. The chain's CDR3 is CASSDREVPGELFF. Here the CDR3 DNA reads TGTGCCAGCAGTGACCGGGAGGTCCCCGGGGAGCTGTTTTTT.

In this sample, this clone turned up once. The DNA for the CDR3 is TGTGCCAGCATCGTTCCGGGACAGAAAGTGTACGAGCAGTACTTC. Protein: CASIVPGQKVYEQYF. The chain has TRBV6-5 and TRBJ2-7; 7 bases match TRBD1. Trimming at V came to 7 bases and at J to 4 bases, leaving 13 bases not matched to a gene. The CDR3 runs to 15 residues. Germline CDR1 and CDR2: MNHEY and SVGAGI.

A single count supports this clone. The chain links TRBV3-1 (or the pseudogene TRBV3-2) to TRBJ2-4; TRBD1 aligns across 7 bases. V was pared by 0 bases and J by 0 bases, with 8 bases of the junction left unmatched. The germline V gene encodes CDR1 LGHDT and CDR2 YNNKEL (reference sequence). The CDR3 is 18 residues long. The CDR3 DNA reads as TGTGCCAGCAGCCAAGATTATCGGCAGGGGGTAGCCAAAAACATTCAGTACTTC. This gives the protein CASSQDYRQGVAKNIQYF.

The V gene is TRBV19, the J gene TRBJ1-6; 9 positions agree with TRBD1. This CDR3 has 15 residues. The germline V gene encodes CDR1 LNHDA and CDR2 SQIVND (reference sequence). Trimming at V came to 3 bases and at J to 11 bases, leaving 8 bases not matched to a gene. The CDR3, as DNA: TGTGCCAGTAGTATTAGTGGGACAGGGACGGCACCCCTCCACTTT. Translating it yields CASSISGTGTAPLHF.

The rearrangement uses TRBV11-2 and TRBJ1-2, with D perhaps TRBD1 (5 bases). The CDR3 is 15 residues long. Germline V CDR1 and CDR2: SGHAT, FQNNGV. The V end was cut by 2 bases, the J end by 4 bases, with 14 bases between. Written as DNA, the CDR3 is TGTGCCAGCAGCTTATACGGGGGGGTTAGCTATGGCTACACCTTC. Protein product: CASSLYGGVSYGYTF.

The V call is TRBV2, the J call TRBJ2-2, with 9 bases aligning to TRBD1. The germline gives CDR1 SNHLY, CDR2 FYNNEI. The CDR3 is 15 residues long. Germline trimming cut 4 bases from V and 4 bases from J; bases unmatched to any gene: 4. CDR3 protein: CASSGLQGATGELFF. As DNA, the CDR3 is TGTGCCAGCAGTGGTCTACAGGGGGCCACCGGGGAGCTGTTTTTT.

The rearrangement links TRBV27 to TRBJ2-2, with 15 bases that match TRBD2. Germline trimming cut 10 bases from V and 7 bases from J; bases unmatched to any gene: 4. There are 14 residues in the CDR3. Germline values: CDR1 MNHEY, CDR2 SMNVEV (reference sequence). The CDR3 DNA is TGTGCCACCCGGACTAGCGGGGGGGGCGGGGAGCTGTTTTTT. Protein: CATRTSGGGGELFF.

This clone has just a few counts. The V call is TRBV19, the J call TRBJ2-7; D not resolved. The CDR3 loop spans 13 amino acids. Germline CDR1 reads LNHDA; CDR2 reads SQIVND (reference sequence). V gave up 4 bases and J gave up 6 bases, with 13 bases separating them. CDR3 sequence reads: CASSNSRPGEQYF. The DNA for the CDR3 is TGTGCCAGTAGTAACTCCCGTCCAGGCGAGCAGTACTTC.

The chain joins TRBV5-5 to TRBJ1-1; a possible D gene is TRBD1 (6 bases). The CDR3 sequence is 16 residues long. Trimming removed 0 bases at V and 0 bases at J, with 12 bases between. Germline CDR1 is SGHKS and CDR2 is YYEKEE (reference sequence). CDR3 sequence: CASSLEGVSMNTEAFF. CDR3 bases: TGTGCCAGCAGCTTGGAGGGGGTGAGCATGAACACTGAAGCTTTCTTT.

The chain recombines TRBV6-5 with TRBJ2-5, with a possible D match to TRBD1 (7 bases). Per germline, CDR1 MNHEY and CDR2 SVGAGI. V lost 0 bases and J 5 bases, leaving 10 bases between the germline ends. The CDR3 spans 14 residues. The CDR3 DNA reads as TGTGCCAGCAGTTACTCACCAGGGGGGGAGACCCAGTACTTC. Its translation: CASSYSPGGETQYF.

The chain employs TRBV5-6 and TRBJ1-1; possibly TRBD1 for D (6 bases). Germline V gene data show CDR1 as SGHDT and CDR2 as YYEEEE. V lost 7 bases and J 3 bases, leaving 13 bases between the germline ends. This CDR3 has 13 amino acids. CDR3 in DNA: TGTGCCAGCGGACTCAGGGGTGACACTGAAGCTTTCTTT. Its translation is CASGLRGDTEAFF.

This clone came up once. V is TRBV6-5 and J is TRBJ1-4; TRBD1 agrees at 8 bases. J gave up 4 bases and V 5 bases, and 3 bases lay outside the gene matches. Germline lookup yields CDR1 MNHEY and CDR2 SVGAGI. This CDR3 has 14 residues. The CDR3 DNA is TGTGCCAGCAGTATACAGGGGGTTAATGAAAAACTGTTTTTT. Its translation: CASSIQGVNEKLFF.

This sequence joins TRBV28 and TRBJ2-7, with no clear D. Germline assignment: CDR1 MDHEN and CDR2 SYDVKM. This CDR3 has 11 residues. Trimming shortened V by 6 bases and J by 0 bases, and 3 bases separated the two germline ends. CDR3 loop: CASSRSYEQYF. The CDR3 DNA is TGTGCCAGCAGCCGCTCCTACGAGCAGTACTTC.

The V gene is TRBV27, the J gene TRBJ1-2; 8 bases map to TRBD1. Germline assignment: CDR1 MNHEY and CDR2 SMNVEV (reference sequence). There are 13 residues in the CDR3. The trim removed 6 bases at V and 7 bases at J, leaving 7 bases unmatched. In nucleotides, the CDR3 is TGTGCCAGCAGACTGCAGGGGGCGGGTGGCTACACCTTC. Translation gives CASRLQGAGGYTF.